Below, 29 T cell receptor beta chains from the same sample are listed, as sequenced in a study of T cells expressing NK-cell markers. TCRdb reanalyzed the 5' RACE reads and collapses them to one entry per CDR3 protein, without DNA. In total, the table holds 300,000 to 500,000 distinct CDR3 sequences. Sample: blood T cells: a sorted CD56 or NKG2C T cell subset, CD4+ or CD8+ T cells, or bulk PBMC T cells (not recorded which). The receptors were gathered from a woman between 50 and 59 years old in good health.

The chain employs TRBV7-9 and TRBJ2-6; TCRdb outputs TRBD2, but without DNA this stays unchecked. Germline V gene lookup returns CDR1 SEHNR and CDR2 FQNEAQ (reference sequence). The CDR3 extends over 18 amino acids. The CDR3 protein is CASRETVVAGSGANVLTF.

The V and J genes are TRBV2 and TRBJ1-1. Germline CDR1 SNHLY, CDR2 FYNNEI. The CDR3 covers 15 residues. CDR3 sequence: CASSEWEGGGTEAFF.

The chain combines TRBV29-1 with TRBJ2-1; lacking DNA, the TRBD1 call made by TCRdb goes unchecked. This CDR3 is 12 amino acids long. The germline CDR1 and CDR2 sequences are SQVTM and ANQGSEA. CDR3 sequence reads: CSDLGDRGEQFF.

This sequence joins TRBV3-1 and TRBJ2-7; TCRdb's D gene call, TRBD1, goes unchecked for lack of DNA. CDR3 size: 13 residues. From germline, CDR1 is LGHDT and CDR2 YNNKEL (reference sequence). The CDR3: CASSLRTAYEQYF.

The chain is built from TRBV15 and TRBJ2-1; as DNA is missing, the TRBD2 call by TCRdb cannot be tested. CDR3 length equals 18 residues. Germline V gene lookup returns CDR1 LNHNV and CDR2 YYDKDF (reference sequence). CDR3 amino acids: CATSRGGLAVDSYNEQFF.

J is TRBJ2-1 and V is TRBV15; the TCRdb D gene call, TRBD2, has no DNA to confirm it. Per the germline V gene, CDR1 is LNHNV and CDR2 is YYDKDF (reference sequence). The CDR3 has 18 residues. This CDR3 is CATSRDALGLTFFNEQFF.

V is TRBV29-1 and J is TRBJ1-1; TCRdb's D call of TRBD1 is untestable without DNA. CDR1 is SQVTM, CDR2 ANQGSEA, per germline. The CDR3 totals 13 residues. The CDR3 protein is CSVADRGRAEAFF.

The chain employs TRBV4-1 and TRBJ1-5; as DNA is missing, the TRBD1 call by TCRdb cannot be tested. The germline gives CDR1 MGHRA, CDR2 YSYEKL. This CDR3 spans 17 amino acids. The CDR3 is CASSQEGTGGAGQPQHF.

The V and J genes are TRBV29-1 and TRBJ2-3. The CDR3 has 12 amino acids. Looked up from germline, CDR1 is SQVTM and CDR2 is ANQGSEA. The CDR3 is CSVDISVDTQYF.

This chain joins TRBV20-1 and TRBJ1-5. From germline, CDR1 is DFQATT and CDR2 SNEGSKA (reference sequence). The CDR3 is 12 amino acids. CDR3 residues: CSASTGVQPQHF.

The chain uses TRBV5-1 and TRBJ2-5; TCRdb reports TRBD2, a call that lacks DNA to check it against. From germline, CDR1 is SGHRS and CDR2 YFSETQ. This CDR3 is 16 amino acids long. The chain's CDR3 is CASSAEGGRAGETQYF.

V usage is TRBV12-3 or TRBV12-4 and J usage is TRBJ2-2; the TCRdb call, TRBD1, lacks DNA for checking. CDR3 length: 15 residues. CDR3 residues: CASSPIRGAVGELFF.

The chain has TRBV7-9 and TRBJ2-5; TCRdb's assignment of TRBD1 cannot be checked, as there is no DNA. The germline CDR1 and CDR2 sequences are SEHNR and FQNEAQ (reference sequence). The CDR3 consists of 15 residues. The chain's CDR3 is CASSRLITQLSAQYF.

The chain employs TRBV20-1 and TRBJ2-1; TCRdb gives TRBD2 as the D gene, but with no DNA this cannot be confirmed. Per the germline V gene, CDR1 is DFQATT and CDR2 is SNEGSKA (reference sequence). The CDR3 length is 15 residues. The CDR3 loop is CSAQEGLAAWNEQFF.

The J gene is TRBJ2-3, the V gene TRBV27; TCRdb selects TRBD1, and the lack of DNA leaves this call unchecked. CDR1 and CDR2 from the germline V gene are MNHEY and SMNVEV (reference sequence). The length of the CDR3 is 14 residues. CDR3 protein: CASKFPAGADTQYF.

The genes are TRBV11-2 and TRBJ2-5; lacking DNA, the TRBD1 call made by TCRdb goes unchecked. CDR3 length: 18 amino acids. Germline V gives CDR1 SGHAT, CDR2 FQNNGV. The CDR3 protein is CASSLGGMDYWYQETQYF.

This rearrangement joins TRBV20-1 to TRBJ2-3. This CDR3 has 15 amino acids. Germline V CDR1 and CDR2: DFQATT, SNEGSKA (reference sequence). CDR3: CSARAVRVVADTQYF.

The genes are TRBV5-6 and TRBJ2-7; TCRdb outputs TRBD1, but without DNA this stays unchecked. Per the germline V gene, CDR1 is SGHDT and CDR2 is YYEEEE. The CDR3 length is 15 residues. This CDR3 reads CASSLLRTGSYEQYF.

This chain links TRBV2 with TRBJ2-5; TCRdb selects TRBD2, and the lack of DNA leaves this call unchecked. CDR3 length: 14 residues. Germline CDR1 and CDR2: SNHLY and FYNNEI. The CDR3 here is CATDTSGRLETQYF.

The J gene is TRBJ2-4, the V gene TRBV7-9; the D gene TCRdb calls, TRBD1, cannot be checked with no DNA. CDR3 length equals 15 residues. The germline V gene has CDR1 SEHNR and CDR2 FQNEAQ (reference sequence). The CDR3 here is CASSRSERGENIQYF.

The chain couples TRBV11-3 to TRBJ1-1; the TCRdb call, TRBD1, lacks DNA for checking. CDR1 and CDR2 (germline): SGHNT, YENEEA. CDR3 length equals 14 residues. The CDR3 is CASSSRTGRTEAFF. The full variable domain, with the rest looked up from reference TRBV11-3 and TRBJ1-1, is EAGVVQSPRYKIIEKKQPVAFWCNPISGHNTLYWYLQNLGQGPELLIRYENEEAVDDSQLPKDRFSAERLKGVDSTLKIQPAELGDSAVYLCASSSRTGRTEAFFGQGTRLTVV.

The rearrangement joins TRBV10-3 to TRBJ2-7; TCRdb lists TRBD2, though no DNA is available to test this call. Germline CDR1 reads ENHRY; CDR2 reads SYGVKD. The CDR3 spans 15 residues. The CDR3 loop is CAIRSGTSGSYEQYF.

The chain is built from TRBV5-1 and TRBJ2-1. The CDR3 has 16 amino acids. Germline-derived CDR1 and CDR2 are SGHRS and YFSETQ. CDR3 sequence reads: CASSPRGKSSYNEQFF.

The chain has TRBV20-1 and TRBJ2-5; TCRdb outputs TRBD2, but without DNA this stays unchecked. CDR3 length: 14 amino acids. Germline loops: CDR1 DFQATT, CDR2 SNEGSKA (reference sequence). CDR3 sequence reads: CSARKTSGQETQYF.

V is TRBV29-1 and J is TRBJ1-2. Germline V gene sequence: CDR1 SQVTM, CDR2 ANQGSEA. This CDR3 contains 11 residues. The CDR3 protein is CSVDRLDGYTF.

V and J are TRBV25-1 and TRBJ1-6; the D gene TCRdb calls, TRBD1, cannot be checked with no DNA. Germline CDR1 and CDR2: MGHDK and SYGVNS. This CDR3 comprises 15 residues. The chain's CDR3 is CASSPPGRYNSPLHF.

This chain connects TRBV12-3 or TRBV12-4 to TRBJ2-2. The CDR3 is 14 amino acids. The CDR3 loop is CASFKNSLTGELFF.

The chain combines TRBV5-1 with TRBJ2-4; no DNA is available, so the TRBD1 call from TCRdb remains unchecked. Germline V lookup: CDR1 SGHRS, CDR2 YFSETQ. This CDR3 is built from 15 residues. The CDR3: CASSALGEAKSAQYF.

The chain carries TRBV28 and TRBJ1-1; TCRdb lists TRBD1, though no DNA is available to test this call. The CDR3 contains 17 residues. The germline V gene encodes CDR1 MDHEN and CDR2 SYDVKM. CDR3 sequence: CASTPLRRDRGFTEAFF.